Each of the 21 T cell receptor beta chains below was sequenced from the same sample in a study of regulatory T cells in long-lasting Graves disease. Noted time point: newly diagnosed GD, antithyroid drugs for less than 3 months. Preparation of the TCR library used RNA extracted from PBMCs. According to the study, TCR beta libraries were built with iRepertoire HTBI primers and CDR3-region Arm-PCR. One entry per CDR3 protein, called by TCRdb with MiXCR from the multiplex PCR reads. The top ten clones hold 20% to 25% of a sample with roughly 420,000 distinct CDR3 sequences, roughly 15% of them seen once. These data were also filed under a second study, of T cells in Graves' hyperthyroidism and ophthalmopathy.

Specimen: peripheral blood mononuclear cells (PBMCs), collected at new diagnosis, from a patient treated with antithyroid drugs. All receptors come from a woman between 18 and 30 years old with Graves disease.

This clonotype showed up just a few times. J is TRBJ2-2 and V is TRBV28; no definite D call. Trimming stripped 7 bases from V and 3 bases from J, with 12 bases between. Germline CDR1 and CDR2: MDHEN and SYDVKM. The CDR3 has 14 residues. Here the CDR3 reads CASTPAGYTGELFF. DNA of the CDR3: TGTGCCAGCACCCCTGCCGGGTACACCGGGGAGCTGTTTTTT.

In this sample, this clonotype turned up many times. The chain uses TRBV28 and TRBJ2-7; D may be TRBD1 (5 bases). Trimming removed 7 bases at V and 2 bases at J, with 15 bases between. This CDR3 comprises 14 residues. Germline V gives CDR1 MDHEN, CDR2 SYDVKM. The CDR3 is CASTLKGLPYEQYF. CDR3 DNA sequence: TGTGCCAGCACCCTAAAGGGGCTTCCCTACGAGCAGTACTTC.

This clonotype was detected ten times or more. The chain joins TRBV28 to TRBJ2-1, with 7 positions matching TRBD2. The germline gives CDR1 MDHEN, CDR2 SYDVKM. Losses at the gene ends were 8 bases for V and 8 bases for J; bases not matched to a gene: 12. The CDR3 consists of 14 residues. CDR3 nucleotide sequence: TGTGCCAGCGGCACGTCGGGGGGTAGCCATGAGCAGTTCTTC. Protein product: CASGTSGGSHEQFF. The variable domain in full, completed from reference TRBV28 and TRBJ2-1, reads DVKVTQSSRYLVKRTGEKVFLECVQDMDHENMFWYRQDPGLGLRLIYFSYDVKMKEKGDIPEGYSVSREKKERFSLILESASTNQTSMYLCASGTSGGSHEQFFGPGTRLTVL.

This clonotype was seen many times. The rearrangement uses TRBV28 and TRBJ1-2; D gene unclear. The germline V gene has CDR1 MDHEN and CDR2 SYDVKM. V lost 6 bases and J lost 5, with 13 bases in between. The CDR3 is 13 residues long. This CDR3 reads CASRPPLKYGYTF. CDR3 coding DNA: TGTGCCAGCAGGCCACCTCTCAAATATGGCTACACCTTC.

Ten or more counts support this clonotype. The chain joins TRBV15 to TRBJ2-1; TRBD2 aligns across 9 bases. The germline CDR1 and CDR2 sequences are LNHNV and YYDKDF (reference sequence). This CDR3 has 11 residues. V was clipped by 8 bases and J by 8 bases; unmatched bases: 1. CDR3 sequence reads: CATGLAYEQFF. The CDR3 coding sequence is TGTGCCACCGGACTAGCGTATGAGCAGTTCTTC.

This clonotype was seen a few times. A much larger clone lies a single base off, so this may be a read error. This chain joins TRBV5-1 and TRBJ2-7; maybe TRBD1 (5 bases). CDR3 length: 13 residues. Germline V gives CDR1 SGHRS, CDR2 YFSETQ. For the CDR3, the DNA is TGTGCCAGCAGTCAAGGGGTAACCTACGAGCAGTACTTC. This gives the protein CASSQGVTYEQYF.

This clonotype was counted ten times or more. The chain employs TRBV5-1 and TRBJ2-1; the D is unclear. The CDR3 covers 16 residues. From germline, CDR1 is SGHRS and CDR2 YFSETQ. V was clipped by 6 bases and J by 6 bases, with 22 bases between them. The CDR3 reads CASTSSFGRAGNEQFF. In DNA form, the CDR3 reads TGCGCCAGCACCTCCTCTTTCGGTAGGGCCGGCAATGAGCAGTTCTTC.

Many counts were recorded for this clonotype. DNA of the CDR3: TGTGCCAGCAGAACCGCCATGAGAGGGGGGTACTACGAGCAGTACTTC. It translates to CASRTAMRGGYYEQYF. V usage is TRBV2 and J usage is TRBJ2-7; either TRBD1 or TRBD2 may supply D (6 bases each). The CDR3 is 16 residues long. Trimming left V 6 bases short and J 3 bases short, with 21 bases between. Germline V lookup: CDR1 SNHLY, CDR2 FYNNEI. The full variable domain, rest sourced from reference TRBV2 and TRBJ2-7, is EPEVTQTPSHQVTQMGQEVILRCVPISNHLYFYWYRQILGQKVEFLVSFYNNEISEKSEIFDDQFSVERPDGSNFTLKIRSTKLEDSAMYFCASRTAMRGGYYEQYFGPGTRLTVT.

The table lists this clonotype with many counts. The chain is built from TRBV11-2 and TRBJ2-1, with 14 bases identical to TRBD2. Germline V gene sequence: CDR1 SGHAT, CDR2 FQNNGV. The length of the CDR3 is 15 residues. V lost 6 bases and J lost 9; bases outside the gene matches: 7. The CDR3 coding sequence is TGTGCCAGCAGGAGACTAGCGGGAGGGCCAGGTGAGCAGTTCTTC. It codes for CASRRLAGGPGEQFF.

CDR3 region: CASSQSKWTGLRLYGYTF. The CDR3, as DNA: TGTGCCAGCAGCCAAAGTAAATGGACAGGCCTAAGACTCTATGGCTACACCTTC. The rearrangement joins TRBV14 to TRBJ1-2; the match to TRBD1 covers 7 bases. The germline CDR1 and CDR2 sequences are SGHDN and FVKESK. This CDR3 spans 18 amino acids. J gave up 4 bases and V 2 bases, and 16 bases lay outside the gene matches.

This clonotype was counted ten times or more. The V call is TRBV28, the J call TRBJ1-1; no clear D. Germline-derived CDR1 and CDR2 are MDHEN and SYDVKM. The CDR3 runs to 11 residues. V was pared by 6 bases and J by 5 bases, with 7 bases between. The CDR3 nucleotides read TGTGCCAGCAGCTTAAGAACTGAAGCTTTCTTT. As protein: CASSLRTEAFF.

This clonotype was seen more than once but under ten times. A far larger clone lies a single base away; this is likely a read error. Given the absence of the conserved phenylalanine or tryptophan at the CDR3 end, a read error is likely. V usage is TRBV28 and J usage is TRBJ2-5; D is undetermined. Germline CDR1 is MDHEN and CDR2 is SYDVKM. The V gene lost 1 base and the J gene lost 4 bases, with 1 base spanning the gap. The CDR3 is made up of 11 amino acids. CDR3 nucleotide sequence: TGTGCCAGCAGTTTATTAGAGACCCAGTACCTC. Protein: CASSLLETQYL.

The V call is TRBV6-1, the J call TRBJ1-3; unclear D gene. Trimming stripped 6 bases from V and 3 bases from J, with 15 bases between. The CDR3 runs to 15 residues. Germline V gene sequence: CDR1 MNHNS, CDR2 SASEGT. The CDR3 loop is CASRSTRELGNTIYF. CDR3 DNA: TGTGCCAGCAGATCCACTCGGGAGCTTGGAAACACCATATATTTT.

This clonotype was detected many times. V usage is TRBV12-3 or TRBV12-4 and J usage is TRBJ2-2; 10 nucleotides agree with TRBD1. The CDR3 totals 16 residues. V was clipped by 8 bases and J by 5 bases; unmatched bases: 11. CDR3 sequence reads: CASCSHRTGGTGELFF. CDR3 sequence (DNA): TGTGCCAGCTGTTCCCATCGGACAGGGGGGACCGGGGAGCTGTTTTTT.

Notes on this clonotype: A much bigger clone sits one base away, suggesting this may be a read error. CDR3: CATSARGRTVNEQYF. In DNA, the CDR3 is TGTGCCACCAGCGCACGGGGGCGGACCGTGAATGAGCAGTACTTC. V is TRBV24-1 and J is TRBJ2-5; D tentatively reads TRBD1 or TRBD2 (6 bases each). Trimming removed 7 bases at V and 11 bases at J, with 25 bases between. The V gene's germline CDR1 is KGHDR and CDR2 SFDVKD. This CDR3 has 15 amino acids.

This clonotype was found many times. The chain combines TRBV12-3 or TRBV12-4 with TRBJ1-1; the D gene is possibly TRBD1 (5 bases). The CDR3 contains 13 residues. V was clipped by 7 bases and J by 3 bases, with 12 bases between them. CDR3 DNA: TGTGCCAGCACCCCGGGGGGGTACACTGAAGCTTTCTTT. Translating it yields CASTPGGYTEAFF.

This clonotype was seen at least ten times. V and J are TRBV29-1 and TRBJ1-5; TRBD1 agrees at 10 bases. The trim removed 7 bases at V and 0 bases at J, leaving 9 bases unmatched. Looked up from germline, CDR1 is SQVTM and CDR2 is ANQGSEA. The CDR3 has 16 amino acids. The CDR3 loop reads CSARTGGESSNQPQHF. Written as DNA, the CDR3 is TGCAGCGCTCGGACAGGGGGGGAAAGTAGCAATCAGCCCCAGCATTTT.

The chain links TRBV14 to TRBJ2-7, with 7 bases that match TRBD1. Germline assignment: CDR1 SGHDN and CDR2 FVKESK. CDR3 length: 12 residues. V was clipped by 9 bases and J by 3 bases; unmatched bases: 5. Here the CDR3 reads CASGTDHYEQYF. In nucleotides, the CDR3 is TGTGCCAGTGGGACAGACCACTACGAGCAGTACTTC.

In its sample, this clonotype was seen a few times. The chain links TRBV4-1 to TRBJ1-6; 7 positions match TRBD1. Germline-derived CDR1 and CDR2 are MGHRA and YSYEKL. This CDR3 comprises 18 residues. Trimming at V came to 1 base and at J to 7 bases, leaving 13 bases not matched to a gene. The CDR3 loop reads CASSQGDRASQGNSPLHF. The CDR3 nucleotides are TGCGCCAGCAGCCAAGGAGACAGGGCCTCCCAGGGGAATTCACCCCTCCACTTT.

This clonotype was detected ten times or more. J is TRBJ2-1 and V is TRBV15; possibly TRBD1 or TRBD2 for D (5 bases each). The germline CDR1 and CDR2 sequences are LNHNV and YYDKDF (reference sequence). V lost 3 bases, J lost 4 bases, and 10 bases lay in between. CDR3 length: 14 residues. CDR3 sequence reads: CATSRGEQYNEQFF. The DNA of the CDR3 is TGTGCCACCAGCAGGGGGGAACAGTACAATGAGCAGTTCTTC.

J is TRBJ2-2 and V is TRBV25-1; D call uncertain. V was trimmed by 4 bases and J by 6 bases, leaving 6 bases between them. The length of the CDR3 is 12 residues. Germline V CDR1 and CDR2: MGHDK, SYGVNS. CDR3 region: CASSVRSGELFF. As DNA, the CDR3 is TGTGCCAGCAGTGTGCGGTCCGGGGAGCTGTTTTTT.